Sequencing of this TCR beta chain was carried out in a study of cytomegalovirus exposure and HLA in healthy donors. The study's findings and limits: What a later analysis reportedly showed was that an Asian-associated ancestry cluster had fewer N-insertions than the approximately 700-donor mean. Using the classifier, cytomegalovirus status was reportedly diagnosed with high specificity and sensitivity. Analyses of presence and absence presupposed an approximately uniform sequencing depth across donors.

It was with 60 Vbeta and 13 Jbeta primers that the PCR ran. Per the authors' pipeline: Per a later analysis, the number of unique TCR beta chains was approximately 73 million, of which roughly 10 million were shared. The table came from immunoSEQ multiplex PCR; TCRdb's copy has only in-frame clones and leaves some out. D and trimming come from the DNA, and the V and J calls and clone size come from that table. The table includes around 100,000 clones, 60% to 70% detected once. This clone was observed a few times. As yet, its antigen is unknown. Per germline, CDR1 MGHRA and CDR2 YSYEKL. The CDR3 consists of 16 residues. Trimming pared 0 bases from V and 2 bases from J, leaving 14 bases between.

The sequenced sample was PBMCs. The V gene is TRBV4-1, the J gene TRBJ2-7; the D gene is possibly TRBD2 (6 bases). This clonotype originated in a man younger than 45 in good health and CMV-seropositive. In DNA form, the CDR3 reads TGCGCCAGCAGCCAAGATGAGTCGGGGGAGACCTACGAGCAGTACTTC. Amino acids: CASSQDESGETYEQYF.